The clone carrying this T cell receptor (beta chain) has a count of ten or more. Its antigen is as yet unknown. Source study methods: Clinicopathological groups of papillary thyroid cancer showed CDR3 differences that were used to build a distant-metastasis classifier. TCRdb re-called the PCR reads via MiXCR. What appears here as the V and J calls and clone size reflects TCRdb's work, not the paper's. The table has tens of thousands of clones, about a sixth seen once; the top ten hold roughly 6.2%. The data are from a study of metastatic and nonmetastatic thyroid tumors. Study-level information: Malignant and benign thyroid patients had repertoires compared in peripheral blood and tumor or nodule tissue. Overall study findings and caveats: Compared with benign nodules, malignant thyroid tumors were reported to have significantly higher TCR beta diversity in both blood and tumor.

Thyroid surgery was preceded by no treatment in any patient. Germline assignment: CDR1 LGHDT and CDR2 YNNKEL (reference sequence). The CDR3 has 19 residues. V was shortened by 0 bases and J by 2 bases, with 20 bases between the two germline ends. This receptor was identified in a male donor with papillary thyroid cancer or a benign thyroid nodule (not recorded which). Some clones in this sample may be carry-over from other donors' samples. Sequencing used blood. This chain connects TRBV3-1 to TRBJ2-1; D ambiguous. CDR3 residues: CASSQEVGIGFDTYNEQFF. CDR3 bases: TGTGCCAGCAGCCAAGAGGTAGGAATCGGCTTTGATACCTACAATGAGCAGTTCTTC.